This passage covers 26 T cell receptor beta chains from one sample sequenced in a study of blood T cell repertoires in COVID-19. Produced via immunoSEQ multiplex PCR; TCRdb's table is partial and in-frame only. The table includes about 300,000 clones, about 85% detected once. Material for sequencing was peripheral blood. The source is a human donor in a cohort sampled during active COVID-19.

This chain links TRBV3-1 (or the pseudogene TRBV3-2) with TRBJ2-1; 7 bases match TRBD2. CDR3 length equals 15 residues. Losses at the gene ends were 2 bases for V and 2 bases for J; bases not matched to a gene: 3. The germline V gene has CDR1 LGHDT and CDR2 YNNKEL (reference sequence). The CDR3 is CASSQWLAAYNEQFF. The CDR3 DNA reads TGTGCCAGCAGCCAATGGCTAGCGGCCTACAATGAGCAGTTCTTC.

The chain links TRBV4-1 to TRBJ1-1, with 7 positions matching TRBD1. The J segment lost 4 bases and the V segment lost 3 bases, leaving 5 bases of the junction unmatched. The CDR3 consists of 14 residues. Looked up from germline, CDR1 is MGHRA and CDR2 is YSYEKL. The CDR3 here is CASSHPGTATEAFF. The CDR3 coding sequence is TGCGCCAGCAGCCACCCCGGGACAGCCACTGAAGCTTTCTTT.

V is TRBV11-2 and J is TRBJ1-3, with D hard to call. CDR1 and CDR2 (germline): SGHAT, FQNNGV. This CDR3 spans 16 amino acids. V shed 0 bases and J shed 4 bases, with 13 bases lying between them. The CDR3 loop reads CASSLDPRGKGNTIYF. The CDR3 DNA sequence: TGTGCCAGCAGCTTAGATCCACGGGGAAAGGGAAACACCATATATTTT.

The chain carries TRBV30 and TRBJ2-3; possibly TRBD1 for D (6 bases). Trimming removed 3 bases at V and 6 bases at J, with 10 bases between. Looked up from germline, CDR1 is GTSNPN and CDR2 is SVGIG (reference sequence). The CDR3 is 12 residues long. The CDR3 nucleotides read TGTGCCTGGAGCGTAACAGGGGATACGCAGTATTTT. It yields the protein CAWSVTGDTQYF.

V is TRBV19 and J is TRBJ1-1, with a tentative D call TRBD1 (5 bases). Germline lookup yields CDR1 LNHDA and CDR2 SQIVND (reference sequence). The ends were cut back, 4 bases at V and 3 bases at J, with 18 bases in the middle. The CDR3 runs 16 residues. In nucleotides, the CDR3 is TGTGCCAGTAGTACTGACAGTACGGGCGAGTACACTGAAGCTTTCTTT. This translates into CASSTDSTGEYTEAFF.

The chain couples TRBV24-1 to TRBJ2-3; a possible D gene is TRBD1 (6 bases). The CDR3 has 15 residues. Trimming stripped 0 bases from V and 5 bases from J, with 11 bases between. Germline assignment: CDR1 KGHDR and CDR2 SFDVKD. This CDR3 is CATSDLASRGDTQYF. The DNA of the CDR3 is TGTGCCACCAGTGATTTGGCCAGCAGGGGAGATACGCAGTATTTT.

The V and J genes are TRBV9 and TRBJ1-2; D gene ambiguous. CDR3 length equals 13 residues. The ends were cut back, 4 bases at V and 4 bases at J, with 11 bases in the middle. From germline, CDR1 is SGDLS and CDR2 YYNGEE. The CDR3 is CASSPGDIYGYTF. The CDR3 region has the DNA TGTGCCAGCAGCCCCGGGGATATCTATGGCTACACCTTC.

The chain is built from TRBV5-4 and TRBJ2-3, with 11 bases that match TRBD2. The trim removed 3 bases at V and 2 bases at J, leaving 5 bases unmatched. CDR3 size: 16 residues. Looked up from germline, CDR1 is SGHNT and CDR2 is YYREEE (reference sequence). In nucleotides, the CDR3 is TGTGCCAGCAGCTCCCGGACTAGCGGGTTCACAGATACGCAGTATTTT. Its translation is CASSSRTSGFTDTQYF.

The J gene is TRBJ1-1, the V gene TRBV19, with TRBD1 as a possible D gene (6 bases). The germline V gene has CDR1 LNHDA and CDR2 SQIVND (reference sequence). The CDR3 runs to 13 residues. Between the trimmed V and J ends, which lost 5 bases and 2 bases, there was a span of 9 bases. CDR3 nucleotide sequence: TGTGCCAGTAGTCGGGACATCAACACTGAAGCTTTCTTT. This sequence encodes CASSRDINTEAFF.

The rearrangement uses TRBV7-9 and TRBJ2-6, with D possibly being TRBD1 (6 bases). This CDR3 comprises 17 residues. Trimming cost V 1 base and J 0 bases, with 10 bases left between them. From germline, CDR1 is SEHNR and CDR2 FQNEAQ (reference sequence). Here the CDR3 DNA reads TGTGCCAGCAGCTTAGGGCAGGGGACCTCTGGGGCCAACGTCCTGACTTTC. Translated: CASSLGQGTSGANVLTF.

This chain joins TRBV7-9 and TRBJ1-1; tentatively, D is TRBD1 (5 bases). CDR1 and CDR2 from the germline V gene are SEHNR and FQNEAQ (reference sequence). V shed 4 bases and J shed 5 bases, with 11 bases lying between them. This CDR3 contains 13 residues. DNA for the CDR3: TGTGCCAGCAGCTCCCGGGGGGAGACTGAAGCTTTCTTT. Translation gives CASSSRGETEAFF.

This chain connects TRBV7-2 to TRBJ2-7; TRBD2 matches 10 bases. The CDR3 length is 14 residues. CDR1 SGHTA and CDR2 FQGNSA come from the germline V gene. V shed 4 bases and J 3 bases; nucleotides not matched to a gene: 3. For the CDR3, the DNA is TGTGCCAGCAGCTCGACTAGCGGGTTCTACGAGCAGTACTTC. Its translation is CASSSTSGFYEQYF.

The CDR3 region has the DNA TGTGCCAGCAGGGGAGATTCACCCCTCCACTTT. Its translation is CASRGDSPLHF. The chain joins TRBV28 to TRBJ1-6; the D is unclear. Per the germline V gene, CDR1 is MDHEN and CDR2 is SYDVKM. The germline V and J ends were trimmed by 6 bases and 8 bases, with 5 bases remaining between them. The length of the CDR3 is 11 residues.

This rearrangement joins TRBV18 to TRBJ2-5; D may be TRBD2 (5 bases). V lost 0 bases and J lost 4, with 6 bases in between. CDR1 is KGHSH and CDR2 is LQKENI in the germline V gene. The length of the CDR3 is 13 residues. CDR3 loop: CASSPPGRETQYF. For the CDR3, the DNA is TGTGCCAGCTCACCACCGGGGAGAGAGACCCAGTACTTC. Combining the CDR3 with reference TRBV18 and TRBJ2-5 gives the whole variable domain NAGVMQNPRHLVRRRGQEARLRCSPMKGHSHVYWYRQLPEEGLKFMVYLQKENIIDESGMPKERFSAEFPKEGPSILRIQQVVRGDSAAYFCASSPPGRETQYFGPGTRLLVL.

The J gene is TRBJ2-2, the V gene TRBV27, with 10 bases fitting TRBD2. This CDR3 contains 17 residues. J gave up 0 bases and V 1 base, and 2 bases lay outside the gene matches. From germline, CDR1 is MNHEY and CDR2 SMNVEV (reference sequence). CDR3 DNA: TGTGCCAGCAGTTTATTAGGGACTAGCGCGAACACCGGGGAGCTGTTTTTT. This codes for CASSLLGTSANTGELFF.

The V gene is TRBV7-2, the J gene TRBJ2-3, with 7 bases aligning to TRBD2. CDR1 SGHTA and CDR2 FQGNSA come from the germline V gene. J lost 5 bases, V lost 2 bases, and 4 bases had no gene match. CDR3 length equals 14 residues. CDR3 amino acids: CASSLQIAGDTQYF. The CDR3 DNA reads TGTGCCAGCAGCTTACAGATAGCGGGAGATACGCAGTATTTT.

The chain employs TRBV25-1 and TRBJ1-3; D gene ambiguous. This CDR3 spans 12 amino acids. V gave up 8 bases and J gave up 6 bases, with 11 bases separating them. CDR1 is MGHDK and CDR2 is SYGVNS in the germline V gene. CDR3 DNA sequence: TGTGCCAGCCAGAAAGCGGTAAACACCATATATTTT. Encoded protein: CASQKAVNTIYF.

The V and J genes are TRBV11-2 and TRBJ2-3, with 8 bases identical to TRBD1. The CDR3 length is 16 residues. Trimming at V came to 7 bases and at J to 2 bases, leaving 11 bases not matched to a gene. Germline values: CDR1 SGHAT, CDR2 FQNNGV. The CDR3 DNA reads TGTGCCAGCAAGACTCAGGGGACAGGAAACACAGATACGCAGTATTTT. As protein: CASKTQGTGNTDTQYF.

This sequence joins TRBV9 and TRBJ1-3; 7 bases line up with TRBD1. With V trimmed by 3 bases and J by 2 bases, 5 bases remained unmatched. The CDR3 is 15 amino acids. Germline CDR1 reads SGDLS; CDR2 reads YYNGEE. CDR3 residues: CASSAMTGTGNTIYF. CDR3 coding DNA: TGTGCCAGCAGCGCTATGACAGGGACTGGAAACACCATATATTTT. Full variable domain (rest looked up from reference TRBV9 and TRBJ1-3): DSGVTQTPKHLITATGQRVTLRCSPRSGDLSVYWYQQSLDQGLQFLIQYYNGEERAKGNILERFSAQQFPDLHSELNLSSLELGDSALYFCASSAMTGTGNTIYFGEGSWLTVV.

This clone appeared a single time. V usage is TRBV5-6 and J usage is TRBJ1-4, with no clear D. Trimming took 0 bases from V and 8 from J, leaving 8 bases between them. The CDR3 sequence is 13 residues long. CDR1 is SGHDT, CDR2 YYEEEE, per germline. The chain's CDR3 is CASSLAEEEKLFF. The CDR3 coding sequence is TGTGCCAGCAGCTTGGCCGAGGAGGAAAAACTGTTTTTT. Full variable domain (missing parts from reference TRBV5-6 and TRBJ1-4): DAGVTQSPTHLIKTRGQQVTLRCSPKSGHDTVSWYQQALGQGPQFIFQYYEEEERQRGNFPDRFSGHQFPNYSSELNVNALLLGDSALYLCASSLAEEEKLFFGSGTQLSVL.

The rearrangement joins TRBV28 to TRBJ2-1; 11 bases are shared with TRBD2. CDR1 MDHEN and CDR2 SYDVKM come from the germline V gene. This CDR3 has 17 residues. The junction had 8 bases not matched to a gene; V was cut back by 3 bases and J by 4 bases. The CDR3 spells CASSFTSTSGIYNEQFF. CDR3 DNA: TGTGCCAGCAGTTTTACCTCGACTAGCGGGATATACAATGAGCAGTTCTTC.

The CDR3 here is CASSQPLLAGGQETQYF. The DNA for the CDR3 is TGTGCCAGCAGCCAACCCCTACTAGCGGGAGGCCAAGAGACCCAGTACTTC. This rearrangement joins TRBV14 to TRBJ2-5; 12 bases agree with TRBD2. Trimming took 2 bases from V and 1 from J; bases not matched to a gene: 5. This CDR3 spans 17 amino acids. Germline V gives CDR1 SGHDN, CDR2 FVKESK.

This chain joins TRBV28 and TRBJ1-3; 7 bases line up with TRBD1. The CDR3 runs to 16 residues. V dropped 5 bases and J dropped 2; count of bases not matched to a gene: 9. Germline assignment: CDR1 MDHEN and CDR2 SYDVKM. CDR3: CASSPTGAGTGNTIYF. DNA for the CDR3: TGTGCCAGCAGTCCAACAGGGGCAGGAACTGGAAACACCATATATTTT.

The V call is TRBV6-5, the J call TRBJ1-6, with no clear D. The CDR3 covers 15 residues. Germline-derived CDR1 and CDR2 are MNHEY and SVGAGI. Trimming removed 2 bases at V and 9 bases at J, with 14 bases between. Here the CDR3 reads CASSYVEGRSSPLHF. The CDR3, as DNA: TGTGCCAGCAGTTACGTCGAGGGTAGGAGTTCACCCCTCCACTTT.

This sequence joins TRBV5-5 and TRBJ2-2, with a weak D call TRBD2 (5 bases). This CDR3 has 16 amino acids. CDR1 and CDR2 from the germline V gene are SGHKS and YYEKEE (reference sequence). V was cut by 1 base and J by 0 bases, with 10 bases left in between. Written as DNA, the CDR3 is TGTGCCAGCAGCTTGAGAGCGGTCGCGAACACCGGGGAGCTGTTTTTT. It translates to CASSLRAVANTGELFF.

A few counts support this clone. V is TRBV14 and J is TRBJ2-3, with a tentative D call TRBD1 (6 bases). Germline-derived CDR1 and CDR2 are SGHDN and FVKESK. This CDR3 contains 12 residues. V was clipped by 2 bases and J by 8 bases, with 8 bases between them. In nucleotides, the CDR3 is TGTGCCAGCAGCCAAAACAGGGTTACGCAGTATTTT. Protein product: CASSQNRVTQYF.